The 15 T cell receptor beta chains below come from one sample, sequenced in a study of shared clonotypes between healthy human individuals. The method was immunoSEQ multiplex PCR; TCRdb's version includes in-frame clones alone and lacks a portion of them. Here the sample spans about 2.3 million clones, approximately 93% being singletons. Sequenced input: naive CD4+ T cells from PBMCs. Stated subset: CD45RA+ positively selected. The source is a man younger than 35 in good health. Some clones in this sample may be carry-over from other donors' samples.

This chain uses TRBV5-6 with TRBJ2-1; 7 bases align to TRBD2. Germline V gene lookup returns CDR1 SGHDT and CDR2 YYEEEE. V was clipped by 4 bases and J by 12 bases; unmatched bases: 10. The CDR3 covers 13 residues. CDR3 region: CASSRGETWVQFF. The CDR3, as DNA: TGTGCCAGCAGCCGGGGGGAGACGTGGGTGCAGTTCTTC.

To note about this clone: Other DNA sequences in the same sample also yield this CDR3. The CDR3 reads CASSLVPGSGNTIYF. CDR3 nucleotide sequence: TGCGCCAGCAGCTTGGTGCCAGGGTCTGGAAACACCATATATTTT. This chain links TRBV5-1 with TRBJ1-3, with a possible D match to TRBD1 (5 bases). The CDR3 extends over 15 amino acids. V was clipped by 0 bases and J by 1 base, with 8 bases between them. CDR1 is SGHRS and CDR2 is YFSETQ in the germline V gene.

The genes are TRBV6-1 and TRBJ2-2; D is undetermined. The V end lost 8 bases, the J end lost 8 bases, and 9 bases lay between the germline ends. This CDR3 has 11 residues. Germline V gene data show CDR1 as MNHNS and CDR2 as SASEGT. The DNA of the CDR3 is TGTGCCAGCGGCGGAATGGGGGAGCTGTTTTTT. This codes for CASGGMGELFF.

This clone was observed once. V is TRBV15 and J is TRBJ2-2, with D perhaps TRBD1 (5 bases). The CDR3 is 14 residues long. Looked up from germline, CDR1 is LNHNV and CDR2 is YYDKDF (reference sequence). V lost 8 bases and J 7 bases, leaving 17 bases between the germline ends. The CDR3 DNA reads as TGTGCCACCGCGAACAGGAAGCTGAACGGGGAGCTGTTTTTT. This gives the protein CATANRKLNGELFF.

The genes are TRBV5-4 and TRBJ1-3, with D uncertain. Germline V lookup: CDR1 SGHNT, CDR2 YYREEE (reference sequence). Trimming shortened V by 2 bases and J by 2 bases, and 8 bases separated the two germline ends. This CDR3 has 14 residues. The CDR3 region is CASSFSGAGNTIYF. The CDR3 bases are TGTGCCAGCAGCTTCAGTGGGGCTGGAAACACCATATATTTT.

V gene TRBV5-1 combines with J gene TRBJ2-1, with 9 bases fitting TRBD2. J gave up 3 bases and V 2 bases, and 3 bases lay outside the gene matches. The CDR3 is 15 amino acids. CDR1 and CDR2 (germline): SGHRS, YFSETQ. CDR3 amino acids: CASSFSGGNYNEQFF. CDR3 in DNA: TGCGCCAGCAGCTTTAGCGGGGGCAACTACAATGAGCAGTTCTTC.

V usage is TRBV7-9 and J usage is TRBJ2-1; D is unclear. The CDR3 length is 13 residues. Germline V gives CDR1 SEHNR, CDR2 FQNEAQ (reference sequence). The V end lost 4 bases, the J end lost 6 bases, and 10 bases lay between the germline ends. The chain's CDR3 is CASSSTSANEQFF. The CDR3 DNA is TGTGCCAGCAGCTCGACTTCAGCCAATGAGCAGTTCTTC. Drawing the rest from reference TRBV7-9 and TRBJ2-1, the complete variable domain is DTGVSQNPRHKITKRGQNVTFRCDPISEHNRLYWYRQTLGQGPEFLTYFQNEAQLEKSRLLSDRFSAERPKGSFSTLEIQRTEQGDSAMYLCASSSTSANEQFFGPGTRLTVL.

This clone was counted a few times. The V gene is TRBV28, the J gene TRBJ2-1; 10 bases line up with TRBD2. Germline CDR1 MDHEN, CDR2 SYDVKM. The CDR3 covers 14 residues. With 10 bases clipped from V and 7 bases from J, the junction kept 10 bases outside the gene matches. CDR3 sequence: CATLLAGWWNEQFF. DNA of the CDR3: TGTGCCACCCTACTAGCGGGGTGGTGGAATGAGCAGTTCTTC.

This chain uses TRBV28 with TRBJ2-1, with no clear D. This CDR3 is built from 14 residues. Germline V gene sequence: CDR1 MDHEN, CDR2 SYDVKM. V was pared by 4 bases and J by 4 bases, with 11 bases between. Written as DNA, the CDR3 is TGTGCCAGCAGTTCGAACCTCCATTACAATGAGCAGTTCTTC. Amino acid sequence: CASSSNLHYNEQFF.

V and J are TRBV5-4 and TRBJ2-6; D remains ambiguous. V gave up 0 bases and J gave up 2 bases, with 9 bases separating them. Per the germline V gene, CDR1 is SGHNT and CDR2 is YYREEE (reference sequence). The CDR3 length is 16 residues. Written as DNA, the CDR3 is TGTGCCAGCAGCTTGGCTGCCCCTCCTGGGGCCAACGTCCTGACTTTC. Amino acid sequence: CASSLAAPPGANVLTF.

This chain joins TRBV5-1 and TRBJ1-1; D is undetermined. The germline gives CDR1 SGHRS, CDR2 YFSETQ. V gave up 0 bases and J gave up 0 bases, with 12 bases separating them. This CDR3 has 16 residues. The chain's CDR3 is CASSLATNSMNTEAFF. The CDR3, as DNA: TGCGCCAGCAGCTTGGCCACGAACAGCATGAACACTGAAGCTTTCTTT.

This clone has only a few counts. The chain uses TRBV11-3 and TRBJ2-1; D is perhaps TRBD2 (6 bases). The V gene's germline CDR1 is SGHNT and CDR2 YENEEA. This CDR3 region has 12 residues. Trimming took off 5 bases at V and 9 bases at J, with 11 bases between the two ends. Here the CDR3 DNA reads TGTGCCAGCAGCCAACGGGGAGGTGAGCAGTTCTTC. Protein product: CASSQRGGEQFF.

This clone was seen only once. The sample contains more than one DNA sequence encoding this CDR3. The CDR3 bases are TGTGCCAGCAGTTACTCGGGCGGGTTCACAGATACGCAGTATTTT. Translation gives CASSYSGGFTDTQYF. The rearrangement uses TRBV6-5 and TRBJ2-3, with D possibly being TRBD2 (5 bases). Germline V gives CDR1 MNHEY, CDR2 SVGAGI. This CDR3 is 15 amino acids long. Trimming stripped 0 bases from V and 2 bases from J, with 9 bases between.

The rearrangement links TRBV5-3 to TRBJ2-5, with D maybe TRBD1 (5 bases). TRBV5-3 is designated an ORF whose function remains uncertain. There are 15 residues in the CDR3. V was shortened by 6 bases and J by 2 bases, with 17 bases between the two germline ends. The CDR3 reads CARNPTDDLQETQYF. The CDR3 DNA sequence: TGTGCCAGAAACCCGACAGATGATTTGCAAGAGACCCAGTACTTC.

V and J are TRBV28 and TRBJ1-5; possible D gene TRBD1, 6 bases. The length of the CDR3 is 14 residues. Per germline, CDR1 MDHEN and CDR2 SYDVKM. V was shortened by 7 bases and J by 6 bases, with 16 bases between the two germline ends. Here the CDR3 DNA reads TGTGCCAGCACCGTTCAAGGGGGAGGTCAGCCCCAGCATTTT. Its protein product is CASTVQGGGQPQHF. The whole variable domain, remainder taken from reference TRBV28 and TRBJ1-5, is DVKVTQSSRYLVKRTGEKVFLECVQDMDHENMFWYRQDPGLGLRLIYFSYDVKMKEKGDIPEGYSVSREKKERFSLILESASTNQTSMYLCASTVQGGGQPQHFGDGTRLSIL.